Each of the 20 T cell receptor beta chains below was sequenced from the same sample in a study of blood T cell repertoires in COVID-19. Measured with immunoSEQ multiplex PCR; TCRdb has only the in-frame clones, and not every one. The sample gives some 240,000 clones, about 90% of which show up once; about a tenth is in the top ten. Input material: peripheral blood. The receptors here all came from a woman in her seventies with COVID-19, enrolled during active disease.

The rearrangement links TRBV5-5 to TRBJ2-1; 14 nucleotides agree with TRBD2. CDR1 and CDR2 from the germline V gene are SGHKS and YYEKEE (reference sequence). The CDR3 is made up of 15 amino acids. V gave up 4 bases and J gave up 8 bases; unmatched junction bases: 5. The CDR3 here is CASSEGLAGAYEQFF. CDR3 DNA: TGTGCCAGCAGCGAGGGACTAGCGGGAGCCTATGAGCAGTTCTTC.

The chain combines TRBV28 with TRBJ1-4; 7 bases match TRBD1. This CDR3 comprises 16 residues. In germline, CDR1 is MDHEN, CDR2 SYDVKM. The J segment lost 2 bases and the V segment lost 6 bases, leaving 9 bases of the junction unmatched. The CDR3 here is CASSRPQGPTNEKLFF. DNA for the CDR3: TGTGCCAGCAGCCGGCCACAGGGGCCCACTAATGAAAAACTGTTTTTT.

This clone was seen a single time. In nucleotides, the CDR3 is TGCGCCAGCAGCGTGGACATCAATCAGCCCCAGCATTTT. Translating gives CASSVDINQPQHF. The V and J genes are TRBV5-1 and TRBJ1-5; possible D gene TRBD1, 5 bases. V was shortened by 4 bases and J by 3 bases, with 8 bases between the two germline ends. The CDR3 is 13 residues long. Germline CDR1 SGHRS, CDR2 YFSETQ.

The gene calls are TRBV4-2 and TRBJ2-2; 8 bases map to TRBD2. Germline CDR1 and CDR2: LGHNA and YNFKEQ. The CDR3 extends over 16 amino acids. Trimming took 1 base from V and 7 from J; bases not matched to a gene: 8. The CDR3 DNA reads TGTGCCAGCAGCCAAGCTCAACCGGGACTAGGCGGGGAGCTGTTTTTT. Protein: CASSQAQPGLGGELFF.

The chain couples TRBV5-1 to TRBJ2-2, with 8 bases lining up with TRBD1. CDR1 and CDR2 (germline): SGHRS, YFSETQ. This CDR3 is 17 amino acids long. Unmatched junction bases numbered 8, after V lost 4 bases and J lost 0 bases. The CDR3 nucleotides read TGCGCCAGCAGCCAAGAAAAACAGGGGGCGAACACCGGGGAGCTGTTTTTT. Its translation is CASSQEKQGANTGELFF.

The chain has TRBV7-2 and TRBJ2-2; D unclear. The CDR3 contains 14 residues. Germline CDR1 and CDR2: SGHTA and FQGNSA. Trimming removed 2 bases at V and 7 bases at J, with 11 bases between. CDR3: CASSLIRVNGELFF. CDR3 nucleotide sequence: TGTGCCAGCAGCTTAATCCGGGTAAACGGGGAGCTGTTTTTT.

The chain links TRBV2 to TRBJ1-6; D ambiguous. The CDR3 consists of 15 residues. The germline V gene has CDR1 SNHLY and CDR2 FYNNEI. Trimming shortened V by 6 bases and J by 7 bases, and 16 bases separated the two germline ends. The CDR3 nucleotides are TGTGCCAGCAGGGCGGGATCCTCGAAAAATTCACCCCTCCACTTT. This encodes CASRAGSSKNSPLHF.

The CDR3 region is CASSPGQLGGYTF. For the CDR3, the DNA is TGTGCCAGCAGTCCAGGTCAACTTGGTGGCTACACCTTC. This rearrangement joins TRBV3-1 (or the pseudogene TRBV3-2) to TRBJ1-2; D call uncertain. In germline, CDR1 is LGHDT, CDR2 YNNKEL (reference sequence). The CDR3 consists of 13 residues. The V end was cut by 6 bases, the J end by 7 bases, with 15 bases between.

This clone turned up a few times. The V call is TRBV5-6, the J call TRBJ2-2, with D maybe TRBD2 (6 bases). The CDR3 loop spans 15 amino acids. V gave up 4 bases and J gave up 4 bases, with 14 bases separating them. The V gene's germline CDR1 is SGHDT and CDR2 YYEEEE. The CDR3 nucleotides read TGTGCCAGCAGCCCGTACGAGCGGGCCACCGGGGAGCTGTTTTTT. This translates into CASSPYERATGELFF.

The CDR3 loop is CASSSPPGIKETQYF. The CDR3 nucleotides are TGTGCCAGCAGCTCGCCCCCAGGGATAAAAGAGACCCAGTACTTC. The chain employs TRBV7-2 and TRBJ2-5, with D possibly being TRBD1 (5 bases). Trimming took off 4 bases at V and 3 bases at J, with 15 bases between the two ends. Germline CDR1 and CDR2: SGHTA and FQGNSA. The CDR3 covers 15 residues.

The chain recombines TRBV18 with TRBJ2-7; the D gene is possibly TRBD1 (6 bases). V shed 2 bases and J shed 2 bases, with 10 bases lying between them. The CDR3 length is 14 residues. Germline values: CDR1 KGHSH, CDR2 LQKENI. As DNA, the CDR3 is TGTGCCAGCTCACCATTCCGGGACACCTACGAGCAGTACTTC. Translation: CASSPFRDTYEQYF. The complete variable domain, with remaining parts taken from reference TRBV18 and TRBJ2-7, reads NAGVMQNPRHLVRRRGQEARLRCSPMKGHSHVYWYRQLPEEGLKFMVYLQKENIIDESGMPKERFSAEFPKEGPSILRIQQVVRGDSAAYFCASSPFRDTYEQYFGPGTRLTVT.

This clone has more than one count but fewer than ten. The rearrangement links TRBV5-4 to TRBJ2-7; D is unclear. CDR3 length: 14 amino acids. The germline gives CDR1 SGHNT, CDR2 YYREEE (reference sequence). Trimming removed 4 bases from V and 5 bases from J, with 16 bases in between. CDR3 region: CASSDARFLHEQYF. The CDR3, as DNA: TGTGCCAGCAGCGATGCTAGATTTCTCCACGAGCAGTACTTC.

The chain couples TRBV7-6 to TRBJ2-2; tentatively, D is TRBD2 (6 bases). With 3 bases removed from V and 0 bases from J, the gap between germline ends came to 14 bases. CDR1 is SGHVS and CDR2 is FNYEAQ in the germline V gene. The CDR3 spans 17 residues. CDR3 sequence reads: CASSLGFGGANTGELFF. CDR3 nucleotide sequence: TGTGCCAGCAGCTTGGGGTTTGGAGGGGCGAACACCGGGGAGCTGTTTTTT.

This clone appeared once. The chain has TRBV11-3 and TRBJ2-1; 7 bases agree with TRBD1. The CDR3 contains 15 residues. With 8 bases clipped from V and 2 bases from J, the junction kept 9 bases outside the gene matches. Looked up from germline, CDR1 is SGHNT and CDR2 is YENEEA. CDR3 nucleotide sequence: TGTGCCAGCTCTCCAAGGGGGCCTACCTACAATGAGCAGTTCTTC. Its translation: CASSPRGPTYNEQFF.

The CDR3 loop reads CASSLSALVDRGGPGNEQFF. The CDR3 DNA reads as TGTGCCAGCAGTTTATCGGCCCTAGTTGACAGAGGGGGCCCGGGGAATGAGCAGTTCTTC. The V and J genes are TRBV28 and TRBJ2-1, with 7 positions matching TRBD1. With 1 base clipped from V and 7 bases from J, the junction kept 22 bases outside the gene matches. CDR1 and CDR2 (germline): MDHEN, SYDVKM. This CDR3 contains 20 residues.

This rearrangement joins TRBV9 to TRBJ1-1; 12 bases agree with TRBD1. Per germline, CDR1 SGDLS and CDR2 YYNGEE. The CDR3 has 16 residues. V was pared by 3 bases and J by 5 bases, with 8 bases of the junction left unmatched. CDR3 protein: CASSARDRGRVTEAFF. CDR3 sequence (DNA): TGTGCCAGCAGCGCCCGGGACAGGGGGCGCGTAACTGAAGCTTTCTTT.

This chain connects TRBV11-3 to TRBJ2-5; 8 positions agree with TRBD2. This CDR3 region has 15 residues. Germline values: CDR1 SGHNT, CDR2 YENEEA. With V trimmed by 4 bases and J by 1 base, 5 bases remained unmatched. CDR3 residues: CASSSSGSPQETQYF. CDR3 nucleotide sequence: TGTGCCAGCAGCTCCAGCGGGAGCCCCCAAGAGACCCAGTACTTC. The whole variable domain, remainder taken from reference TRBV11-3 and TRBJ2-5, is EAGVVQSPRYKIIEKKQPVAFWCNPISGHNTLYWYLQNLGQGPELLIRYENEEAVDDSQLPKDRFSAERLKGVDSTLKIQPAELGDSAVYLCASSSSGSPQETQYFGPGTRLLVL.

This clone was observed a handful of times. The V call is TRBV28, the J call TRBJ1-6, with unresolved D. Trimming removed 3 bases from V and 9 bases from J, with 9 bases in between. The germline gives CDR1 MDHEN, CDR2 SYDVKM. The CDR3 loop spans 13 amino acids. The CDR3 spells CASSFRGSSPLHF. The CDR3 nucleotides are TGTGCCAGCAGTTTTCGAGGTTCTTCACCCCTCCACTTT.

The genes are TRBV12-3 or TRBV12-4 and TRBJ2-1, with D perhaps TRBD1 (5 bases). V was trimmed by 8 bases and J by 3 bases, leaving 8 bases between them. The CDR3 loop spans 12 amino acids. This CDR3 reads CASRDSYNEQFF. The CDR3 DNA sequence: TGTGCCAGCCGAGACAGCTACAATGAGCAGTTCTTC.

This rearrangement joins TRBV6-2 or TRBV6-3 to TRBJ1-2; a possible D gene is TRBD1 (6 bases). Germline CDR1 and CDR2: MNHEY and SVGEGT. The CDR3 totals 13 residues. V lost 7 bases to trimming and J lost 8 bases, with 17 bases between them. DNA of the CDR3: TGTGCCAGCACCCCGACAGTTGGGGGCGGCTACACCTTC. This sequence encodes CASTPTVGGGYTF.